The source of this TCR beta chain is a study of blood T cell repertoires in COVID-19 (dated by TCRdb to about 2020). About the investigation overall: Samples covering the acute and convalescent phases of COVID-19 were provided by collaborators in the United States, Italy and Spain. The material from the prospective study consisted of cDNA or gDNA derived from T cells, B-cell-depleted T cells, or PBMCs. Deeply sampled blood TCRbeta repertoires from subjects exposed to, actively infected with, or recovered from COVID-19 were included in the dataset. A freely available public database, intended as a resource for researchers studying the immune response to SARS-CoV-2, is where the repertoires were released. The samples were drawn from the first 160 participants of the ongoing ImmuneRACE study and from roughly 1,300 subjects provided by 6 global collaborators. The sample metadata nearly always contained a de-identified subject ID, COVID-19 status, age in years and sex. Where available, HLA class I and class II types were taken from metadata supplied by the sample provider and were not determined by assay-based typing. The paper as a whole reports these results and caveats: The amount of clinical and demographic metadata varied by source and participant and was provided uncurated.

The collaborating institutions used their own protocols to collect whole blood in K2EDTA tubes. Collaborator samples were shipped for TCRbeta analysis as frozen whole blood, isolated PBMCs, or DNA extracted from either sample type. The CDR3 holds 15 amino acids from the cysteine to the phenylalanine. Only the CDR3 DNA stays, 45 bases, in frame from base 1. V lost 7 bases and J lost 2 bases, and the count of bases not matched to a germline gene is 10. CDR1 MDHEN and CDR2 SYDVKM were looked up in the germline V gene. TCRbeta CDR3 regions were amplified from genomic DNA using the immunoSEQ Assay, a bias-controlled multiplex PCR. On the study's bioinformatics: The number of nucleated cells in each sample was estimated by amplification of reference gene primers within the assay. To quantify the absolute abundance of each unique TCRbeta CDR3 rearrangement, sequence reads were collapsed and filtered. For each sample, productive Simpson clonality was calculated by taking the square root of Simpson's diversity index across productive rearrangements. This immuneACCESS table, as held by TCRdb, lists in-frame sequences with V and J called but not all clones. Of the missing ones, under half trace to an unresolved V gene in checked studies; the others have no known cause. The V and J calls and clone size are taken from that table; D and trimming were inferred from the DNA. Recorded for this sample are some 48,000 clones; around nine tenths of them occurred a single time. The ten most abundant clones make up around 20% of the sample.

Worth noting for this clone: Its antigen target is currently unknown. Qualities for individual bases were not recorded, and no much larger clone is one base off.

The chain is made from TRBV28 and TRBJ2-7, with 8 junctional bases fitting TRBD2. This clonotype was sampled from a man in his 70s with active COVID-19. Sequenced input: peripheral blood. The CDR3 here reads CASNSGGTDTYEQYF. The DNA sequence is TGTGCCAGCAATTCGGGGGGGACCGACACCTACGAGCAGTACTTC.